The present T cell receptor beta chain was sequenced within a study of shared clonotypes between healthy human individuals. About the research overall: Three CD4 naive, three CD4 memory, two CD8 naive and one CD8 memory plate were used per donor. General study results and limits: Larger richness was generally estimated for naive than memory subsets. Donor scarcity curtailed the genetic and exposure-history diversity represented herein.

Trimming stripped 3 bases from V and 1 base from J, with 12 bases between. The CDR3 sequence is 15 residues long. Germline loops: CDR1 KGHSH, CDR2 LQKENI. Deep was the level used in running the assay. Repertoires were generated with immunoSEQ multiplex PCR, while TCRdb's copy carries only in-frame clones and drops some. The sample has around 1,000,000 clones, approximately 80% seen once; the top ten hold about 0.89%. About this clone itself: Antigen specificity is unknown.

The receptor was isolated from a man aged 18 to 30 in good health. Some clones in this sample may be carry-over from other donors' samples. The sequenced material came from memory CD4+ T cells from PBMCs. Subset reported: CD45RA-negative fraction. The V and J genes are TRBV18 and TRBJ1-1; D is uncertain. The CDR3 DNA reads TGTGCCAGCTCACCTACACAGCTTACGAACACTGAAGCTTTCTTT. Translation gives CASSPTQLTNTEAFF.